The 24 T cell receptor beta chains reported below all come from one sample, sequenced in a study of CD8+CD57+ T cells in acquired aplastic anemia. Profiles of TCR beta VDJ and CDR3 were generated from a genomic DNA template. Each CDR3 protein is one row after TCRdb ran MiXCR on the reads. The sample contains around 150,000 distinct CDR3 sequences, 41% of which appear only once. The sequenced sample consisted of sorted CD4+, CD8+, or CD8+CD57+ T cells (not recorded which) from PBMCs. Every receptor here comes from a human donor in good health, serving as a control.

The chain carries TRBV15 and TRBJ1-5; TRBD1 matches at 8 bases. The CDR3 consists of 13 residues. The ends lost 8 bases at V and 2 bases at J; junction bases unmatched: 2. Per the germline V gene, CDR1 is LNHNV and CDR2 is YYDKDF (reference sequence). DNA of the CDR3: TGTGCCACCGACAGGGGCGGCAATCAGCCCCAGCATTTT. This codes for CATDRGGNQPQHF. The full variable domain, completed using reference TRBV15 and TRBJ1-5, is DAMVIQNPRYQVTQFGKPVTLSCSQTLNHNVMYWYQQKSSQAPKLLFHYYDKDFNNEADTPDNFQSRRPNTSFCFLDIRSPGLGDTAMYLCATDRGGNQPQHFGDGTRLSIL.

This clonotype appeared many times. The chain has TRBV7-6 and TRBJ2-5; possible D gene TRBD1, 5 bases. The CDR3 totals 13 residues. Germline assignment: CDR1 SGHVS and CDR2 FNYEAQ. V gave up 0 bases and J gave up 5 bases, with 7 bases separating them. The CDR3 spells CASSLAGVETQYF. In nucleotides, the CDR3 is TGTGCCAGCAGCTTAGCAGGGGTGGAGACCCAGTACTTC.

This clonotype was detected ten times or more. The genes are TRBV7-9 and TRBJ2-5; D gene ambiguous. Germline V CDR1 and CDR2: SEHNR, FQNEAQ (reference sequence). The CDR3 has 13 residues. Trimming cost V 0 bases and J 3 bases, with 5 bases left between them. For the CDR3, the DNA is TGTGCCAGCAGCTTAGCGGTAAAAGAGACCCAGTACTTC. Translating it yields CASSLAVKETQYF.

In its sample, this clonotype was seen a few times. The chain joins TRBV3-1 to TRBJ1-3; D is ambiguous. The ends were cut back, 4 bases at V and 4 bases at J, with 2 bases in the middle. Looked up from germline, CDR1 is LGHDT and CDR2 is YNNKEL (reference sequence). The CDR3 contains 11 residues. CDR3 coding DNA: TGTGCCAGCAGCCTAGGAAACACCATATATTTT. This codes for CASSLGNTIYF.

This clonotype was recorded many times. The chain joins TRBV7-6 to TRBJ2-3; 7 positions match TRBD2. CDR3 size: 20 residues. The germline gives CDR1 SGHVS, CDR2 FNYEAQ. The junction had 18 bases not matched to a gene; V was cut back by 3 bases and J by 0 bases. CDR3 residues: CASSFKASGSKAASTDTQYF. The CDR3 DNA is TGTGCCAGCAGCTTTAAGGCTAGCGGTTCAAAGGCTGCTAGCACAGATACGCAGTATTTT.

This clonotype was picked up many times. The chain uses TRBV25-1 and TRBJ2-3, with unresolved D. Per germline, CDR1 MGHDK and CDR2 SYGVNS. The CDR3 spans 14 residues. V was trimmed by 7 bases and J by 5 bases, leaving 16 bases between them. CDR3 sequence reads: CASTFLTQRDTQYF. The DNA of the CDR3 is TGTGCCAGCACTTTCCTCACACAGCGAGATACGCAGTATTTT.

This clonotype has just a few counts. The rearrangement uses TRBV7-8 and TRBJ2-7; perhaps TRBD1 as D (5 bases). V lost 2 bases to trimming and J lost 5 bases, with 10 bases between them. Germline CDR1 is SGHVS and CDR2 is FQNEAQ. The CDR3 has 13 residues. The CDR3 DNA follows: TGTGCCAGCAGCTTAACAAGGGGCCACGAGCAGTACTTC. Its translation: CASSLTRGHEQYF.

At least ten counts were recorded for this clonotype. The V call is TRBV9, the J call TRBJ1-1; D remains unclear. The germline V and J ends were trimmed by 3 bases and 4 bases, with 13 bases remaining between them. This CDR3 is 14 amino acids long. Looked up from germline, CDR1 is SGDLS and CDR2 is YYNGEE. CDR3 protein: CASSAGPWSTEAFF. The CDR3 bases are TGTGCCAGCAGCGCCGGCCCGTGGAGCACTGAAGCTTTCTTT. Drawing the rest from reference TRBV9 and TRBJ1-1, the complete variable domain is DSGVTQTPKHLITATGQRVTLRCSPRSGDLSVYWYQQSLDQGLQFLIQYYNGEERAKGNILERFSAQQFPDLHSELNLSSLELGDSALYFCASSAGPWSTEAFFGQGTRLTVV.

The chain has TRBV27 and TRBJ1-1, with 7 bases lining up with TRBD1. Germline-derived CDR1 and CDR2 are MNHEY and SMNVEV (reference sequence). The J segment lost 5 bases and the V segment lost 8 bases, leaving 8 bases of the junction unmatched. This CDR3 has 13 amino acids. The DNA for the CDR3 is TGTGCCAGCCTCACAGCCAGGGGGACTGAAGCTTTCTTT. Protein: CASLTARGTEAFF.

The genes are TRBV18 and TRBJ2-3; 12 positions agree with TRBD1. Trimming removed 2 bases from V and 3 bases from J; junction bases left unmatched: 6. Germline V gives CDR1 KGHSH, CDR2 LQKENI. The CDR3 runs to 17 residues. The CDR3 DNA reads as TGTGCCAGCTCACCAACCACGGGACAGGGGGCAACAGATACGCAGTATTTT. Encoded protein: CASSPTTGQGATDTQYF.

V usage is TRBV19 and J usage is TRBJ1-5; unclear D gene. Germline V CDR1 and CDR2: LNHDA, SQIVND (reference sequence). V was trimmed by 7 bases and J by 7 bases, leaving 8 bases between them. The CDR3 is 11 amino acids. CDR3 in amino acids: CASIREQPQHF. The DNA for the CDR3 is TGTGCCAGTATACGGGAACAGCCCCAGCATTTT.

The gene calls are TRBV5-1 and TRBJ1-3; tentatively, D is TRBD1 (5 bases). V lost 2 bases and J 4 bases, leaving 13 bases between the germline ends. The germline V gene encodes CDR1 SGHRS and CDR2 YFSETQ. The CDR3 length is 15 residues. CDR3: CASSLLGHSGNTIYF. As DNA, the CDR3 is TGCGCCAGCAGCTTATTAGGACATTCCGGAAACACCATATATTTT. The full variable domain, rest sourced from reference TRBV5-1 and TRBJ1-3, is KAGVTQTPRYLIKTRGQQVTLSCSPISGHRSVSWYQQTPGQGLQFLFEYFSETQRNKGNFPGRFSGRQFSNSRSEMNVSTLELGDSALYLCASSLLGHSGNTIYFGEGSWLTVV.

This clonotype was seen a handful of times. This may stem from a read error, because a much larger clone lies one nucleotide away. The rearrangement uses TRBV10-3 and TRBJ1-1; possible D gene TRBD1, 6 bases. CDR3 length equals 14 residues. Germline V gives CDR1 ENHRY, CDR2 SYGVKD. The CDR3: CASSPVGGRTGAFF. CDR3 sequence (DNA): TGTGCCAGCAGTCCCGTCGGGGGCAGGACTGGAGCTTTCTTT.

The genes are TRBV5-1 and TRBJ2-5, with 7 bases that match TRBD1. The length of the CDR3 is 15 residues. Losses at the gene ends were 4 bases for V and 4 bases for J; bases not matched to a gene: 10. Germline V gives CDR1 SGHRS, CDR2 YFSETQ. The CDR3 DNA is TGCGCCAGCAGCGAGGGACAGCCTCGCCGAGAGACCCAGTACTTC. Residues: CASSEGQPRRETQYF.

This clonotype was picked up many times. The chain carries TRBV12-3 or TRBV12-4 and TRBJ1-5; D remains unclear. Trimming left V 3 bases short and J 3 bases short, with 9 bases between. This CDR3 has 14 residues. CDR3: CASSFITVNQPQHF. CDR3 nucleotide sequence: TGTGCCAGCAGTTTTATTACAGTCAATCAGCCCCAGCATTTT.

For the CDR3, the DNA is TGCAGCGTCGGGACAGGAGACTATGGCTACACCTTC. Translation: CSVGTGDYGYTF. J is TRBJ1-2 and V is TRBV29-1; 8 bases align to TRBD1. This CDR3 has 12 residues. Germline values: CDR1 SQVTM, CDR2 ANQGSEA. J was trimmed by 3 bases and V by 6 bases; bases with no gene match: 3.

This clonotype was picked up a small number of times. The chain is built from TRBV11-1 and TRBJ2-5; D is ambiguous. The CDR3 covers 15 residues. Germline CDR1 is SGHAT and CDR2 is FQDESV (reference sequence). The germline V and J ends were trimmed by 0 bases and 1 base, with 9 bases remaining between them. The CDR3 is CASSLAEQAQETQYF. The CDR3 bases are TGTGCCAGCAGCTTAGCAGAGCAAGCCCAAGAGACCCAGTACTTC.

Many counts were recorded for this clonotype. The chain joins TRBV15 to TRBJ2-7; D ambiguous. The CDR3 runs 15 residues. Germline V gene lookup returns CDR1 LNHNV and CDR2 YYDKDF (reference sequence). V was clipped by 1 base and J by 3 bases, with 13 bases between them. Written as DNA, the CDR3 is TGTGCCACCAGCAGAGTCCCCGGATCGAGCTACGAGCAGTACTTC. This sequence encodes CATSRVPGSSYEQYF.

This clonotype was detected ten times or more. The V and J genes are TRBV6-1 and TRBJ1-4, with D unresolved. Germline V gene lookup returns CDR1 MNHNS and CDR2 SASEGT. Trimming left V 3 bases short and J 10 bases short, with 12 bases between. There are 13 residues in the CDR3. The CDR3 coding sequence is TGTGCCAGCAGTGAGGCATACTGGACAAAACTGTTTTTT. It encodes CASSEAYWTKLFF.

The V call is TRBV5-4, the J call TRBJ2-5; 9 bases match TRBD1. Germline V gene lookup returns CDR1 SGHNT and CDR2 YYREEE (reference sequence). J gave up 5 bases and V 2 bases, and 7 bases lay outside the gene matches. This CDR3 is built from 15 residues. Here the CDR3 DNA reads TGTGCCAGCAGCTTACGGGGACAGGGAGAGGAGACCCAGTACTTC. This encodes CASSLRGQGEETQYF.

This clonotype was seen many times. V gene TRBV3-1 combines with J gene TRBJ2-1, with D hard to call. Between the trimmed V and J ends, which lost 1 base and 16 bases, there was a span of 14 bases. There are 12 residues in the CDR3. Germline lookup yields CDR1 LGHDT and CDR2 YNNKEL (reference sequence). The CDR3 sequence: CASSQAWVGRFF. The CDR3 nucleotides are TGTGCCAGCAGCCAAGCGTGGGTAGGACGATTCTTC.

This clonotype was picked up a small number of times. V usage is TRBV29-1 and J usage is TRBJ1-1; 7 nucleotides agree with TRBD1. Germline CDR1 reads SQVTM; CDR2 reads ANQGSEA. The CDR3 spans 12 residues. Unmatched junction bases numbered 7, after V lost 7 bases and J lost 5 bases. CDR3 DNA sequence: TGCAGCGCGCGGACAGGCGGAACTGAAGCTTTCTTT. It yields the protein CSARTGGTEAFF.

This clonotype was recorded many times. The chain carries TRBV7-9 and TRBJ1-1; D uncertain. Trimming left V 4 bases short and J 10 bases short, with 10 bases between. Germline lookup yields CDR1 SEHNR and CDR2 FQNEAQ (reference sequence). The CDR3 has 11 amino acids. In DNA form, the CDR3 reads TGTGCCAGCAGCTCTCAGAGCGGAGCTTTCTTT. Encoded protein: CASSSQSGAFF.

This clonotype was counted many times. The CDR3 is CASSPGPYNEQFF. The CDR3 DNA sequence: TGCGCCAGCAGCCCTGGACCTTACAATGAGCAGTTCTTC. The chain uses TRBV5-1 and TRBJ2-1, with no clear D. Trimming stripped 4 bases from V and 4 bases from J, with 9 bases between. Germline loops: CDR1 SGHRS, CDR2 YFSETQ. The CDR3 is made up of 13 amino acids. Supplemented by reference TRBV5-1 and TRBJ2-1, the full variable domain reads KAGVTQTPRYLIKTRGQQVTLSCSPISGHRSVSWYQQTPGQGLQFLFEYFSETQRNKGNFPGRFSGRQFSNSRSEMNVSTLELGDSALYLCASSPGPYNEQFFGPGTRLTVL.